Here is one T cell receptor (beta chain) with its context. Its specificity is not known. These data belong to a study of T cells in Graves' hyperthyroidism and ophthalmopathy. Study outcomes and limitations: Patients with ophthalmopathy were separated from those with stable hyperthyroidism by a 13 V-J model.

Using RNA transcripts as the source, TCR beta CDR3 regions were amplified. The primer set for the first-round RT-PCR of the TCR CDR3 was HTBI. TCRdb analysed the multiplex PCR reads with MiXCR anew, one entry per CDR3 protein. The table includes some 690,000 distinct CDR3 sequences, approximately 15% detected once. This CDR3 has 15 amino acids. Losses at the gene ends were 3 bases for V and 6 bases for J; bases not matched to a gene: 12. CDR1 is GTSNPN, CDR2 SVGIG, per germline (reference sequence). This receptor was obtained from a man aged 50 to 60 with Graves' hyperthyroidism. This rearrangement joins TRBV30 to TRBJ1-2; 8 positions agree with TRBD1. Material for sequencing was blood. The CDR3, as DNA: TGTGCCTGGAGCCCCCGGGACAGGATATTCCATGGCTACACCTTC. Translation: CAWSPRDRIFHGYTF.